One sample yielded the 3 T cell receptor beta chains listed below, sequenced in a study of blood T cell repertoires in COVID-19. Repertoires were generated with immunoSEQ multiplex PCR, while TCRdb's copy carries only in-frame clones and drops some. The table lists about 360,000 clones, approximately 87% of them singletons. The sample consisted of PBMCs or T cells enriched from blood (not recorded which). The receptor set was obtained from a man under 40 who had recovered from COVID-19.

As for this clone: The sample has other DNA sequences that encode this CDR3 too. The chain carries TRBV6-5 and TRBJ2-2, with D maybe TRBD1 (6 bases). CDR1 MNHEY and CDR2 SVGAGI come from the germline V gene. V was clipped by 6 bases and J by 2 bases, with 7 bases between them. The CDR3 contains 13 residues. This CDR3 reads CASSRGNTGELFF. CDR3 DNA sequence: TGTGCCAGCAGCAGGGGAAACACCGGGGAGCTGTTTTTT.

The gene calls are TRBV4-2 and TRBJ2-2; a weak D match, TRBD1 (5 bases). V shed 4 bases and J shed 3 bases, with 12 bases lying between them. The CDR3 runs 15 residues. Germline CDR1 is LGHNA and CDR2 is YNFKEQ. The CDR3 sequence: CASSPADRDTGELFF. As DNA, the CDR3 is TGTGCCAGCAGCCCAGCTGACAGAGACACCGGGGAGCTGTTTTTT.

The chain is built from TRBV2 and TRBJ1-6; unclear D gene. CDR3 length equals 14 residues. Trimming shortened V by 6 bases and J by 7 bases, and 13 bases separated the two germline ends. Germline-derived CDR1 and CDR2 are SNHLY and FYNNEI. For the CDR3, the DNA is TGTGCCAGCAGGGAGGACGGAGAAAATTCACCCCTCCACTTT. Translated, it gives CASREDGENSPLHF. The complete variable domain, with remaining parts taken from reference TRBV2 and TRBJ1-6, reads EPEVTQTPSHQVTQMGQEVILRCVPISNHLYFYWYRQILGQKVEFLVSFYNNEISEKSEIFDDQFSVERPDGSNFTLKIRSTKLEDSAMYFCASREDGENSPLHFGNGTRLTVT.